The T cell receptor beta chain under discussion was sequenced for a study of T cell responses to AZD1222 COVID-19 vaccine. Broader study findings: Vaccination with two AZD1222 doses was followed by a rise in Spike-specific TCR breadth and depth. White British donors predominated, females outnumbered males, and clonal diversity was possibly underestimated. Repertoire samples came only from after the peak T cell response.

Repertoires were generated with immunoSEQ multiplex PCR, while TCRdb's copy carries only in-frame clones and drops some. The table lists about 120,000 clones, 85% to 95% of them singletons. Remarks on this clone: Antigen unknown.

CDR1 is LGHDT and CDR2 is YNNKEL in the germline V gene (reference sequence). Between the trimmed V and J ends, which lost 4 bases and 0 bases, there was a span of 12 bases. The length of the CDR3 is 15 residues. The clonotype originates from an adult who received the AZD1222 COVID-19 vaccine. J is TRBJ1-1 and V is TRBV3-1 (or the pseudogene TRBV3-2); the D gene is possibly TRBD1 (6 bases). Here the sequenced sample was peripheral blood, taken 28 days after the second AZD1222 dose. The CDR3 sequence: CASSPRGALNTEAFF. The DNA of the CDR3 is TGTGCCAGCAGCCCCCGGGGGGCCTTGAACACTGAAGCTTTCTTT.